Described below is a single T cell receptor beta chain sequence and its context. TCRdb re-analysed the 5' RACE reads in MiXCR, keeping a single row per CDR3 protein. The sample carries roughly 300,000 distinct CDR3 sequences, 7% to 9% recorded once. CDR3 length equals 12 residues. Trimming took 7 bases from V and 0 from J, leaving 5 bases between them. The V gene's germline CDR1 is SNHLY and CDR2 FYNNEI. The sample is drawn from a study of T cells after yellow fever vaccination. Sequencing was performed on PBMCs, taken 35 to 50 days after the first yellow fever vaccination. The V call is TRBV2, the J call TRBJ2-3; D is ambiguous. The sequence was collected from a man younger than 35 who received the YFV17D yellow fever vaccine. The CDR3 DNA reads TGTGCCAGCATGAGGAGCACAGATACGCAGTATTTT. It translates to CASMRSTDTQYF.